Listed here are 10 T cell receptor beta chains from one sample, sequenced in a study of early T cells in non-severe SARS-CoV-2 infection. TCRdb re-called the 5' RACE reads through MiXCR, storing one row per CDR3 protein. The sample holds tens of thousands of distinct CDR3 sequences, 11% seen once. The sequencing input was whole blood. These receptors were collected from an adult who was a healthcare worker with PCR-confirmed SARS-CoV-2 infection or an uninfected control (not recorded which).

This sequence joins TRBV12-3 or TRBV12-4 and TRBJ2-1; 8 bases align to TRBD2. This CDR3 is 13 amino acids long. Trimming cost V 6 bases and J 10 bases; bases outside gene matches: 8. CDR3 sequence: CASSSGLGHEQFF. DNA of the CDR3: TGTGCCAGCAGCTCGGGACTAGGACACGAGCAGTTCTTC.

The chain recombines TRBV27 with TRBJ2-1, with no clear D. Per germline, CDR1 MNHEY and CDR2 SMNVEV (reference sequence). V was pared by 6 bases and J by 0 bases, with 6 bases between. This CDR3 is built from 13 residues. CDR3 in DNA: TGTGCCAGCAGGGCAAGCTCCTACAATGAGCAGTTCTTC. This gives the protein CASRASSYNEQFF.

This chain uses TRBV29-1 with TRBJ2-3; no reliable D call. V lost 3 bases and J lost 6, with 4 bases in between. CDR1 and CDR2 from the germline V gene are SQVTM and ANQGSEA. The CDR3 length is 10 residues. The CDR3 nucleotides read TGCAGCGTTGACTGCGATACGCAGTATTTT. Residues: CSVDCDTQYF.

This clonotype was found many times. The V and J genes are TRBV28 and TRBJ1-1; D is unclear. V was pared by 7 bases and J by 0 bases, with 3 bases between. Looked up from germline, CDR1 is MDHEN and CDR2 is SYDVKM. This CDR3 spans 11 amino acids. The CDR3: CASILNTEAFF. The DNA of the CDR3 is TGTGCCAGCATACTGAACACTGAAGCTTTCTTT.

The chain links TRBV12-3 or TRBV12-4 to TRBJ1-1; a possible D gene is TRBD1 (5 bases). The V gene lost 11 bases and the J gene lost 1 base, with 14 bases spanning the gap. The CDR3 has 13 amino acids. The CDR3 sequence: CAAGWGGNTEAFF. CDR3 bases: TGTGCCGCAGGCTGGGGCGGGAACACTGAAGCTTTCTTT.

This clonotype was seen repeatedly, ten times or more. The J gene is TRBJ1-6, the V gene TRBV3-1, with D possibly matching TRBD1 (5 bases). The CDR3 has 15 amino acids. The V gene lost 6 bases and the J gene lost 6 bases, with 15 bases spanning the gap. Germline V gene data show CDR1 as LGHDT and CDR2 as YNNKEL (reference sequence). The CDR3 sequence is CASRETEVLNSPLHF. The CDR3 DNA follows: TGTGCCAGCAGGGAGACAGAGGTCCTTAATTCACCCCTCCACTTT.

This chain joins TRBV3-1 and TRBJ1-5, with D unclear. Germline V gene sequence: CDR1 LGHDT, CDR2 YNNKEL (reference sequence). The CDR3 totals 15 residues. Trimming took off 1 base at V and 4 bases at J, with 11 bases between the two ends. CDR3 loop: CASSQGRQWNQPQHF. In nucleotides, the CDR3 is TGTGCCAGCAGCCAAGGTCGACAATGGAATCAGCCCCAGCATTTT.

This clonotype was recorded many times. V gene TRBV19 combines with J gene TRBJ2-1; TRBD2 matches at 8 bases. The junction had 7 bases not matched to a gene; V was cut back by 7 bases and J by 2 bases. This CDR3 is 15 amino acids long. CDR1 and CDR2 from the germline V gene are LNHDA and SQIVND (reference sequence). Written as DNA, the CDR3 is TGTGCCAGTAAGCTACGGGGGGGCACCTACAATGAGCAGTTCTTC. Its protein is CASKLRGGTYNEQFF.

At least ten counts were recorded for this clonotype. The chain recombines TRBV19 with TRBJ1-5; unclear D gene. Trimming took 5 bases from V and 4 from J, leaving 6 bases between them. The V gene's germline CDR1 is LNHDA and CDR2 SQIVND (reference sequence). This CDR3 has 12 amino acids. The CDR3: CASSPGNQPQHF. CDR3 bases: TGTGCCAGTAGTCCAGGTAATCAGCCCCAGCATTTT. The whole variable domain, remainder taken from reference TRBV19 and TRBJ1-5, is DGGITQSPKYLFRKEGQNVTLSCEQNLNHDAMYWYRQDPGQGLRLIYYSQIVNDFQKGDIAEGYSVSREKKESFPLTVTSAQKNPTAFYLCASSPGNQPQHFGDGTRLSIL.

The sample holds many counts of this clonotype. The CDR3 sequence: CASSPTGTNTGELFF. The CDR3 DNA reads as TGTGCCAGCAGTCCAACCGGGACAAACACCGGGGAGCTGTTTTTT. This chain links TRBV7-6 with TRBJ2-2; TRBD1 might be the D (6 bases). Per the germline V gene, CDR1 is SGHVS and CDR2 is FNYEAQ. V dropped 6 bases and J dropped 2 bases, with 13 bases sitting between them. This CDR3 comprises 15 residues.